Below, one T cell receptor (beta chain) is given with its context. There are many counts of this clonotype. This clone's antigen is unknown. No much larger clone is present one base from it, and per-base qualities are unavailable. The data stem from a study. V sheds 0 bases and J sheds 5 bases, leaving 10 bases between their ends. The CDR3, from cysteine to phenylalanine, totals 14 residues. Only CDR3 DNA remains: 42 bases, in frame from the first base. CDR1 MNHEY and CDR2 SVGAGI are derived from the germline V gene. TCRdb records Illumina MiSeq as the sequencer. The public reads were quality trimmed at Q25 with fastp and then assembled into clones with MiXCR by TCRdb, keeping productive beta chains. Rows with one shared CDR3 protein collapse into an entry with the most common genes and DNA. The sample table records 5,800 or so distinct CDR3 sequences; more than 8% of these occur just once. Of the sample, around 5% is held by the ten largest clones.

The sequence derives from a human donor with rheumatoid arthritis. The sequenced sample was CD4+ T cells from synovial fluid. The rearranged chain carries TRBV6-5 and TRBJ2-5; perhaps TRBD1 is the D gene, with 6 bases matching. The DNA sequence follows: TGTGCCAGCAGTTACTCGTACAGGGCCGAGACCCAGTACTTC. Translation gives CASSYSYRAETQYF.